These 28 T cell receptor beta chains were all obtained from the same sample, sequenced in a study of tumor-infiltrating lymphocytes in glioblastoma multiforme. TCRB libraries came from RNA via three nested multiplex PCR rounds. TCRdb fed the multiplex PCR reads into MiXCR, producing one record per CDR3 protein. Among approximately 30,000 distinct CDR3 sequences listed, more than 55% were seen once. The sequencing sample was made of brain tumor tissue. Every receptor here comes from a male donor with glioblastoma.

This clonotype was recorded once. The conserved final phenylalanine or tryptophan is absent from the CDR3, which likely points to a read error. The DNA is left out, because the CDR3 cannot be placed on it with certainty; the CDR3 is given as TCRdb lists it. The chain employs TRBV5-1 and TRBJ2-1; the tabulated D call, TRBD2, remains unverified against the DNA. CDR1 SGHRS and CDR2 YFSETQ come from the germline V gene. The CDR3 extends over 15 residues, inclusive of both ends. Here the CDR3 reads CASSLALELGNEQLS.

With regard to this clonotype: The junction departs from germline at one end; a sequencing error may be responsible. The genes are TRBV10-3 and TRBJ2-1, with 7 bases aligning to TRBD2. CDR1 is ENHRY and CDR2 is SYGVKD in the germline V gene. The CDR3 extends over 24 amino acids. CDR3 residues: CAIGESFYYPASGASNERLNEQFF. CDR3 in DNA: TGTGCCATCGGTGAGTCCTTTTACTATCCGGCTAGCGGAGCATCGAACGAACGACTCAATGAGCAATTCTTC.

Notes on this clonotype: This could be a read error, since a much larger clone is one nucleotide away. The gene calls are TRBV24-1 and TRBJ2-3, with 10 positions matching TRBD2. The ends lost 4 bases at V and 5 bases at J; junction bases unmatched: 8. Germline-derived CDR1 and CDR2 are KGHDR and SFDVKD. The CDR3 consists of 16 residues. The CDR3 is CATSDTIAGGIDTQYF. The CDR3 region has the DNA TGTGCCACCAGTGACACTATAGCGGGAGGCATAGATACGCAGTATTTT.

This clonotype was observed many times. The V call is TRBV28, the J call TRBJ2-1; weak D call: TRBD2 (7 bases). Trimming took 3 bases from V and 9 from J, leaving 12 bases between them. The CDR3 sequence is 13 residues long. CDR1 MDHEN and CDR2 SYDVKM come from the germline V gene. CDR3 in amino acids: CASSLGGAVEQFF. CDR3 bases: TGTGCCAGCAGTTTGGGGGGGGCGGTTGAGCAGTTCTTC.

This clonotype appeared once. Its ends do not fully match the called genes, so a read error is possible. The chain has TRBV29-1 and TRBJ1-4, with a tentative D call TRBD1 (5 bases). Per the germline V gene, CDR1 is SQVTM and CDR2 is ANQGSEA. The CDR3 runs to 15 residues. The CDR3 protein is CSIEEWQGDNEKLFF. DNA of the CDR3: TGCAGCATTGAAGAATGGCAGGGAGACAATGAAAAACTGTTTTTT.

This clonotype was picked up a small number of times. A clone one base away is much larger, so this may be a read error. This chain joins TRBV4-1 and TRBJ1-6; maybe TRBD1 (6 bases). Per the germline V gene, CDR1 is MGHRA and CDR2 is YSYEKL. V shed 4 bases and J shed 2 bases, with 12 bases lying between them. The CDR3 totals 16 residues. CDR3 bases: TGCGCCAGCAGCCCAGGGGCGGGCCCCTATAATTCACCCCTCCACTTT. It translates to CASSPGAGPYNSPLHF.

Notes on this clonotype: At one end, the junction sequence differs from germline, possibly due to a read error. V gene TRBV12-3 or TRBV12-4 combines with J gene TRBJ1-1; the D gene is possibly TRBD1 (6 bases). The CDR3 spans 13 residues. CDR3 loop: CARSSMGHPEAFF. The DNA for the CDR3 is TGTGCCAGGAGTTCAATGGGACACCCGGAGGCTTTCTTT.

This CDR3 is CSGKQGNNEQFF. The CDR3 DNA sequence: TGCAGCGGGAAACAGGGGAACAATGAGCAGTTCTTC. V usage is TRBV29-1 and J usage is TRBJ2-1, with 7 nucleotides matching TRBD1. With 7 bases clipped from V and 5 bases from J, the junction kept 5 bases outside the gene matches. The CDR3 length is 12 residues. Germline-derived CDR1 and CDR2 are SQVTM and ANQGSEA.

This clonotype is medium-sized (0.01 to 0.1%) by share. The V gene is TRBV12-3 or TRBV12-4, the J gene TRBJ1-2; D may be TRBD1 (5 bases). The CDR3 length is 12 residues. Trimming cost V 4 bases and J 8 bases, with 11 bases left between them. The CDR3, as DNA: TGTGCCAGCAGTTCCACAGGTTTCGGCTACACCTTC. This codes for CASSSTGFGYTF.

This clonotype was detected a few times. The rearrangement links TRBV29-1 to TRBJ2-1, with unresolved D. V lost 2 bases and J 9 bases, leaving 14 bases between the germline ends. Germline V CDR1 and CDR2: SQVTM, ANQGSEA. The CDR3 spans 13 residues. The CDR3 spells CSVERTRTSEQFF. The CDR3, as DNA: TGCAGCGTTGAAAGAACAAGAACTTCTGAGCAGTTCTTC.

Worth noting for this clonotype: Being one base from a much bigger clone, this may be a read error. Because it lacks the conserved phenylalanine or tryptophan at the end, this CDR3 is likely a read error. The V gene is TRBV7-8, the J gene TRBJ2-1; TRBD2 agrees at 8 bases. Unmatched junction bases numbered 5, after V lost 3 bases and J lost 1 base. This CDR3 is 16 amino acids long. The germline V gene encodes CDR1 SGHVS and CDR2 FQNEAQ. The CDR3 nucleotides read TGTGCCAGCAGCTTTAGAAGCGGGAGTTCCTACAATGAGCAGTTCTCC. This translates into CASSFRSGSSYNEQFS.

The gene calls are TRBV5-1 and TRBJ2-3; D gene ambiguous. The CDR3 is 14 amino acids. V lost 5 bases and J lost 4, with 14 bases in between. Looked up from germline, CDR1 is SGHRS and CDR2 is YFSETQ. The CDR3 sequence is CASRVGSIADTQYF. The CDR3 nucleotides are TGCGCCAGCAGGGTGGGATCGATCGCAGATACGCAGTATTTT.

Remarks on this clonotype: The junction shows a germline mismatch at one end, possibly a read error. The chain uses TRBV20-1 and TRBJ2-7; 9 bases align to TRBD2. Germline CDR1 is DFQATT and CDR2 is SNEGSKA (reference sequence). The CDR3 covers 15 residues. The CDR3 here is CSARGELAGLYEQYF. For the CDR3, the DNA is TGCAGTGCTAGGGGGGAACTAGCGGGTCTCTACGAGCAATACTTC.

A remark on this clonotype: As the CDR3 is not closed by the conserved phenylalanine or tryptophan, this likely results from a read error. No DNA is shown, since the ends of the CDR3 on it are uncertain; the CDR3 is the one TCRdb lists. J is TRBJ2-3 and V is TRBV20-1; TRBD1, as called in the table, went unchecked against the DNA. Germline V gene data show CDR1 as DFQATT and CDR2 as SNEGSKA (reference sequence). The CDR3 totals 13 residues, both ends included. The CDR3 spells CSAWPPKSEAHCL.

The chain carries TRBV7-3 and TRBJ2-4, with D possibly called TRBD1 or TRBD2 (5 bases each). Germline loops: CDR1 SGHTA, CDR2 FQGTGA. This CDR3 comprises 15 residues. The V end lost 5 bases, the J end lost 0 bases, and 11 bases lay between the germline ends. DNA of the CDR3: TGTGCCAGCAGCACCAACGGGACAGCCAAAAACATTCAGTACTTC. Its translation is CASSTNGTAKNIQYF.

This clonotype was picked up one time. A read error may produce the germline difference seen at one junction end. This chain connects TRBV20-1 to TRBJ2-7; possible D gene TRBD1, 5 bases. Germline values: CDR1 DFQATT, CDR2 SNEGSKA (reference sequence). This CDR3 is 12 amino acids long. The CDR3 DNA sequence: TGCGGTGCTAACGGTCAGGGCTACGAGCAGTACTTC. It specifies CGANGQGYEQYF.

By share, this clonotype counts as medium-sized. The genes are TRBV20-1 and TRBJ2-1; possibly TRBD1 for D (5 bases). The CDR3 has 16 residues. Trimming stripped 1 base from V and 1 base from J, with 14 bases between. The germline V gene encodes CDR1 DFQATT and CDR2 SNEGSKA (reference sequence). CDR3 protein: CSARGTQDKSYNEQFF. As DNA, the CDR3 is TGCAGTGCTAGAGGCACTCAGGACAAATCCTACAATGAGCAGTTCTTC.

Worth noting for this clonotype: This may be a read error, as it is one base from a much larger clone. The genes are TRBV5-1 and TRBJ2-4; 8 bases line up with TRBD1. Per the germline V gene, CDR1 is SGHRS and CDR2 is YFSETQ. The CDR3 length is 15 residues. V gave up 0 bases and J gave up 9 bases; unmatched junction bases: 8. The CDR3 loop reads CASSLDGQGWSIQYF. The CDR3 DNA follows: TGCGCCAGCAGCTTGGACGGACAGGGTTGGAGCATTCAGTACTTC.

Notes on this clonotype: With a much larger clone just one base away, this may be a read error. The rearrangement links TRBV20-1 to TRBJ2-5; 9 nucleotides line up with TRBD1. This CDR3 contains 15 residues. Germline-derived CDR1 and CDR2 are DFQATT and SNEGSKA (reference sequence). CDR3 region: CNAKAGTGSMETQYF. DNA of the CDR3: TGCAATGCGAAAGCCGGGACAGGGTCTATGGAGACCCAGTACTTC.

This clonotype was counted only a few times. The chain has TRBV20-1 and TRBJ2-3; unclear D gene. Per the germline V gene, CDR1 is DFQATT and CDR2 is SNEGSKA (reference sequence). The CDR3 is made up of 11 amino acids. V dropped 3 bases and J dropped 6 bases, with 7 bases sitting between them. Here the CDR3 reads CSARTLDTQYF. The CDR3 coding sequence is TGCAGTGCTAGGACACTGGATACGCAGTATTTT.

The table lists this clonotype with a few counts. This chain links TRBV4-1 with TRBJ1-2; D might be TRBD1 (6 bases). With 0 bases removed from V and 2 bases from J, the gap between germline ends came to 13 bases. The CDR3 runs to 16 residues. CDR1 and CDR2 (germline): MGHRA, YSYEKL. The CDR3 sequence is CASSQDMNRGNYGYTF. In nucleotides, the CDR3 is TGCGCCAGCAGCCAAGATATGAATAGGGGGAACTATGGCTACACCTTC.

V and J are TRBV6-2 or TRBV6-3 and TRBJ1-5, with unresolved D. Germline-derived CDR1 and CDR2 are MNHEY and SVGEGT. The CDR3 spans 15 residues. Trimming left V 0 bases short and J 5 bases short, with 11 bases between. CDR3 in amino acids: CASSYSSGEDQPQHF. The CDR3 coding sequence is TGTGCCAGCAGTTACTCGAGCGGGGAGGATCAGCCCCAGCATTTT.

Details on this clonotype: A much more abundant neighbour one base away suggests this may be a read error. The chain is built from TRBV12-3 or TRBV12-4 and TRBJ2-7; 10 bases match TRBD1. The CDR3 runs 15 residues. The DNA of the CDR3 is TGTGCCAGCAGTTTCCCGGGACAGGGGAGGTACGGGCAGTACTTC. Protein: CASSFPGQGRYGQYF.

As to this clonotype: One end of the junction does not line up with germline, which may come from a read error. The rearrangement uses TRBV20-1 and TRBJ2-3, with TRBD2 identical over 8 bases. The CDR3 length is 15 residues. Germline V gene lookup returns CDR1 DFQATT and CDR2 SNEGSKA (reference sequence). The CDR3 spells CNARDQREWADTQYF. CDR3 in DNA: TGCAATGCTAGAGATCAGCGGGAGTGGGCAGATACCCAGTATTTT.

This chain connects TRBV29-1 to TRBJ1-2; 9 bases fit TRBD1. Unmatched junction bases numbered 7, after V lost 5 bases and J lost 9 bases. Germline CDR1 reads SQVTM; CDR2 reads ANQGSEA. This CDR3 region has 12 residues. CDR3 DNA sequence: TGCAGCGTTATGACAGGGGGTGATAGCTACACCTTC. This gives the protein CSVMTGGDSYTF.

This rearrangement joins TRBV11-3 to TRBJ2-1, with D tentatively TRBD1 or TRBD2 (5 bases each). The germline V gene encodes CDR1 SGHNT and CDR2 YENEEA. CDR3 size: 14 residues. V lost 11 bases and J 5 bases, leaving 19 bases between the germline ends. Written as DNA, the CDR3 is TGTGCCGGTAGTTTAGAGGGGTGGAACAATGAGCAGTTCTTC. It is translated as CAGSLEGWNNEQFF. The full variable domain, rest sourced from reference TRBV11-3 and TRBJ2-1, is EAGVVQSPRYKIIEKKQPVAFWCNPISGHNTLYWYLQNLGQGPELLIRYENEEAVDDSQLPKDRFSAERLKGVDSTLKIQPAELGDSAVYLCAGSLEGWNNEQFFGPGTRLTVL.

Notes on this clonotype: This may be a read error: a much more frequent sequence differs by one nucleotide. J is TRBJ2-7 and V is TRBV13, with 7 bases that match TRBD2. The CDR3 is 14 residues long. J gave up 5 bases and V 5 bases, and 9 bases lay outside the gene matches. Germline lookup yields CDR1 PRHDT and CDR2 FYEKMQ (reference sequence). The CDR3 nucleotides are TGTGCCAGCAGCACTTGGGACTACCCTAACGAGCAGTACTTC. It is translated as CASSTWDYPNEQYF.

For this clonotype: Germline and junction disagree at one end, which may indicate a read error. The genes are TRBV12-3 or TRBV12-4 and TRBJ1-2; no clear D gene. This CDR3 spans 12 amino acids. The CDR3 DNA is TGTGTCAGCACCCCAGTAGGCTATGGCTACACCTTC. Its protein product is CVSTPVGYGYTF.